The rows below give T cell receptor beta chains drawn from one sample of a study of neurological immune-mediated disorders. One entry per CDR3 protein, called by TCRdb with MiXCR from the 5' RACE reads. The sample lists more than 75,000 distinct CDR3 sequences, 3.5% to 5.5% occurring once. Sequenced input: PBMCs. All receptors derive from a woman in her fifties or sixties with multiple sclerosis. Both conserved end residues are part of each CDR3. D genes are given only for firm matches. Clone size is stated in some rows and not others, as once, few, many or a class when expanded.

clone_size: many
d_call: .
j_call: TRBJ2-1
v_call: TRBV29-1
cdr3_aa: CSAQGRWNEQFF
cdr3_nt: TGCAGCGCCCAGGGGCGGTGGAATGAGCAGTTCTTC

clone_size: many
d_call: TRBD1
j_call: TRBJ2-7
v_call: TRBV7-6
cdr3_aa: CASSLGTGVENEQYF
cdr3_nt: TGTGCCAGCAGCTTAGGGACAGGGGTCGAGAACGAGCAGTACTTC

clone_size: many
d_call: .
j_call: TRBJ1-5
v_call: TRBV20-1
cdr3_aa: CSASLGTQHF
cdr3_nt: TGCAGTGCTAGCTTAGGGACCCAGCATTTT

clone_size: many
d_call: TRBD2
j_call: TRBJ2-1
v_call: TRBV27
cdr3_aa: CASSFGLAGDTEQFF
cdr3_nt: TGTGCCAGCAGTTTCGGACTAGCGGGGGATACTGAGCAGTTCTTC

clone_size: many
d_call: .
j_call: TRBJ1-6
v_call: TRBV5-1
cdr3_aa: CASRGGDGNSPLHF
cdr3_nt: TGCGCCAGCAGGGGCGGGGACGGGAATTCACCCCTCCACTTT

clone_size: many
d_call: .
j_call: TRBJ2-6
v_call: TRBV28
cdr3_aa: CASSSPGANVLTF
cdr3_nt: TGTGCCAGCAGCTCCCCTGGGGCCAACGTCCTGACTTTC

clone_size: many
d_call: TRBD1
j_call: TRBJ2-7
v_call: TRBV7-9
cdr3_aa: CASSPLDRGTYEQYF
cdr3_nt: TGTGCCAGCAGCCCATTGGACAGGGGGACCTACGAGCAGTACTTC

clone_size: many
d_call: TRBD1
j_call: TRBJ1-2
v_call: TRBV5-4
cdr3_aa: CASSPKPGGAGYTF
cdr3_nt: TGTGCCAGCAGCCCGAAGCCAGGGGGAGCCGGCTACACCTTC

clone_size: many
d_call: .
j_call: TRBJ2-2
v_call: TRBV11-2
cdr3_aa: CASSSGTVWDFRRGTGELFF
cdr3_nt: TGTGCCAGCAGCTCGGGGACAGTATGGGACTTTAGGAGGGGCACCGGGGAGCTGTTTTTT

clone_size: many
d_call: .
j_call: TRBJ1-2
v_call: TRBV7-2
cdr3_aa: CASSSTPWGRIRANYGYTF
cdr3_nt: TGTGCCAGCAGCTCGACACCCTGGGGCCGCATTCGGGCAAACTATGGCTACACCTTC

clone_size: many
d_call: TRBD1
j_call: TRBJ1-2
v_call: TRBV11-2
cdr3_aa: CASSRDRGPSGYGYTF
cdr3_nt: TGTGCCAGCAGCCGAGACAGGGGGCCCTCTGGGTATGGCTACACCTTC

clone_size: many
d_call: TRBD1
j_call: TRBJ1-1
v_call: TRBV11-3
cdr3_aa: CASSPRTGLRDTEAFF
cdr3_nt: TGTGCCAGCAGCCCAAGGACAGGGCTCCGGGACACTGAAGCTTTCTTT

clone_size: many
d_call: .
j_call: TRBJ2-3
v_call: TRBV5-1
cdr3_aa: CASSSEGFRTDTQYF
cdr3_nt: TGCGCCAGCAGCTCGGAGGGTTTTAGGACAGATACGCAGTATTTT

clone_size: many
d_call: .
j_call: TRBJ1-2
v_call: TRBV4-1
cdr3_aa: CASSQRPYGYTF
cdr3_nt: TGCGCCAGCAGCCAGAGGCCCTATGGCTACACCTTC

clone_size: many
d_call: .
j_call: TRBJ2-3
v_call: TRBV25-1
cdr3_aa: CASSRGQHPSTDTQYF
cdr3_nt: TGTGCCAGCAGTAGAGGACAGCACCCTAGCACAGATACGCAGTATTTT

clone_size: many
d_call: .
j_call: TRBJ2-7
v_call: TRBV10-3
cdr3_aa: CAVGGPNLEGEQYF
cdr3_nt: TGTGCCGTGGGGGGGCCCAATCTAGAGGGCGAGCAGTACTTC

clone_size: many
d_call: TRBD2
j_call: TRBJ2-7
v_call: TRBV28
cdr3_aa: CASTLGGSPSGQYF
cdr3_nt: TGTGCCAGCACCCTGGGCGGGAGTCCCTCAGGGCAGTACTTC

clone_size: many
d_call: .
j_call: TRBJ1-1
v_call: TRBV7-2
cdr3_aa: CASTLSTNTEAFF
cdr3_nt: TGTGCCAGCACCCTCTCGACGAACACTGAAGCTTTCTTT

clone_size: many
d_call: .
j_call: TRBJ2-7
v_call: TRBV12-3/TRBV12-4
cdr3_aa: CASSSNRRSTYEQYF
cdr3_nt: TGTGCCAGCAGTTCCAACAGGAGGTCGACCTACGAGCAGTACTTC

clone_size: many
d_call: .
j_call: TRBJ2-5
v_call: TRBV20-1
cdr3_aa: CSAGPTAGRTAQETQYF
cdr3_nt: TGCAGTGCCGGACCGACTGCGGGGCGTACGGCCCAAGAGACCCAGTACTTC

clone_size: many
d_call: .
j_call: TRBJ2-6
v_call: TRBV5-1
cdr3_aa: CASSLDGPGANVLTF
cdr3_nt: TGCGCCAGCAGCTTGGACGGTCCTGGGGCCAACGTCCTGACTTTC

clone_size: many
d_call: .
j_call: TRBJ1-1
v_call: TRBV4-1
cdr3_aa: CASSQDGQGPMNTEAFF
cdr3_nt: TGCGCCAGCAGCCAAGATGGGCAGGGGCCCATGAACACTGAAGCTTTCTTT

clone_size: many
d_call: .
j_call: TRBJ2-7
v_call: TRBV6-6
cdr3_aa: CASSYGDGYEQYF
cdr3_nt: TGTGCCAGCAGTTACGGGGACGGCTACGAGCAGTACTTC

clone_size: many
d_call: .
j_call: TRBJ2-1
v_call: TRBV12-3/TRBV12-4
cdr3_aa: CASSFWGKHYNEQFF
cdr3_nt: TGTGCCAGCAGTTTCTGGGGGAAACACTACAATGAGCAGTTCTTC

clone_size: .
d_call: .
j_call: TRBJ1-2
v_call: TRBV7-9
cdr3_aa: CASSLEVLERGYTF
cdr3_nt: TGTGCCAGCAGCTTAGAGGTTCTCGAACGTGGCTACACCTTC

clone_size: many
d_call: .
j_call: TRBJ1-5
v_call: TRBV7-2
cdr3_aa: CASSLARGRNQPQHF
cdr3_nt: TGTGCCAGCAGCTTAGCCCGGGGGCGCAATCAGCCCCAGCATTTT

clone_size: .
d_call: .
j_call: TRBJ2-3
v_call: TRBV15
cdr3_aa: CATREATDTQYF
cdr3_nt: TGTGCCACCAGGGAGGCCACAGATACGCAGTATTTT

clone_size: many
d_call: TRBD1
j_call: TRBJ2-5
v_call: TRBV5-1
cdr3_aa: CASSSGTGTETQYF
cdr3_nt: TGCGCCAGCAGCTCGGGGACAGGGACAGAGACCCAGTACTTC

clone_size: many
d_call: TRBD2
j_call: TRBJ2-1
v_call: TRBV12-3/TRBV12-4
cdr3_aa: CASSLYAGTSGHEQFF
cdr3_nt: TGTGCCAGCAGTTTATATGCAGGGACTAGCGGCCATGAGCAGTTCTTC